This TCR beta chain was captured in a study of CD8 T cells in ankylosing spondylitis. Whole-study results and caveats: Typical of ankylosing spondylitis blood, it appeared, was a TCR beta motif of under 10 highly homologous variants. Clones linked to the disease showed a CD8+ phenotype. They occurred at relatively low frequencies in peripheral blood.

This clonotype appeared a few times. The antigen is unknown. V shed 1 base, J shed 1 base, and the junction held 6 bases outside the gene matches. The CDR3 length is 18 residues. Germline values: CDR1 SGHAT, CDR2 FQDESV (reference sequence). Libraries for TCR beta were made by quantitative 5'-RACE with molecular barcodes. TCRdb recomputed calls from the 5' RACE reads with MiXCR, one row per CDR3 protein. The data show around 540,000 distinct CDR3 sequences, roughly 13% seen once. Source material: blood, either unsorted or a sorted T cell fraction (not recorded which). V and J are TRBV11-1 and TRBJ2-5, with 13 bases lining up with TRBD2. The source of this sequence is a male donor with ankylosing spondylitis. The CDR3 reads CASSLGGTSGAIQETQYF. The CDR3 nucleotides read TGTGCCAGCAGCTTAGGAGGGACTAGCGGGGCAATCCAAGAGACCCAGTACTTC.